This T cell receptor (beta chain) originates from a study of identical twins. General observations from the study: Its conclusions, products of cross-sectional statistical analysis, did not come from following the same donors.

Germline V gives CDR1 SEHNR, CDR2 FQNEAQ (reference sequence). There are 15 residues in the CDR3. Trimming stripped 1 base from V and 0 bases from J, with 6 bases between. This clonotype was seen a handful of times. The antigen is unknown. TCRdb called the 5' RACE reads again in MiXCR, with one record for every CDR3 protein. Here the sample spans approximately 890,000 distinct CDR3 sequences, roughly an eighth being singletons. The same sample was also studied in work on yellow fever vaccine responses in identical twins.

The chain combines TRBV7-9 with TRBJ2-2; unclear D gene. Sample: PBMCs. This TCR was recovered from a woman in her late teens or twenties in good health. The CDR3 nucleotides are TGTGCCAGCAGCTTAGTCCCGTCGAACACCGGGGAGCTGTTTTTT. It encodes CASSLVPSNTGELFF.